The T cell receptor beta chain under discussion was sequenced for a study of graft-versus-host responses after intestinal transplantation. Study overall: Recipients were given multivisceral, liver-intestinal, or isolated intestinal transplants. All recipients got anti-thymocyte globulin induction, then tacrolimus and steroids for roughly 3 years. Whole-study results and caveats: Some patients had graft-donor T cell macrochimerism, and their allografts showed high graft-versus-host to host-versus-graft clonal ratios. Recipient marrow contained GvH clones, some of which appeared first in ileum or blood.

Only in-frame clones appear in the TCRdb table, and some are missing; sequencing was by immunoSEQ multiplex PCR. The profile shows about 94,000 clones, about 91% of them singletons. The CDR3 length is 14 residues. Germline-derived CDR1 and CDR2 are SEHNR and FQNEAQ (reference sequence). The V gene end was trimmed by 5 bases and the J gene end by 4 bases; junction bases not matched to a gene: 7. Concerning this clone: Antigen specificity is unknown.

Material: unstimulated CD8+ T cells sorted from spleen or lymph node cells, obtained before intestinal transplant. The sequence came from a human donor who received an intestinal transplant. The chain carries TRBV7-9 and TRBJ2-5; 7 positions agree with TRBD1. This CDR3 is CASSPPRDRETQYF. Here the CDR3 DNA reads TGTGCCAGCAGCCCTCCCCGGGACAGAGAGACCCAGTACTTC.